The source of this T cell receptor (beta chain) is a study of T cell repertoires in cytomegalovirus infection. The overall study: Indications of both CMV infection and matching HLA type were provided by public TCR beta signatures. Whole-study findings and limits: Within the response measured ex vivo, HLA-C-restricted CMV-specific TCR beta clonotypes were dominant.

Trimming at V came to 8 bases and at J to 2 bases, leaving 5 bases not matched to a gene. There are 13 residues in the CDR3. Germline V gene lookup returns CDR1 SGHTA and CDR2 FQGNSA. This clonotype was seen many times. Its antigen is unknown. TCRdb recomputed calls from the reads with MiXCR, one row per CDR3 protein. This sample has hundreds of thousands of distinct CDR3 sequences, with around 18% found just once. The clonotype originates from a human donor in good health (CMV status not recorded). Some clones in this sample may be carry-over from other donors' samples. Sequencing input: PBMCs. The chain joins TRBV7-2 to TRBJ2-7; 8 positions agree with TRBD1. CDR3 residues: CASGTDRAYEQYF. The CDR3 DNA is TGTGCCAGCGGTACGGACAGGGCCTACGAGCAGTACTTC.